Below, 18 T cell receptor beta chains from the same sample are listed, as sequenced in a study of shared clonotypes between healthy human individuals. TCRdb's copy holds only in-frame clones and misses some; the assay was immunoSEQ multiplex PCR. The sample lists about 1.1 million clones, roughly 80% seen once, with 0.7% to 0.95% in the top ten. Sequenced input: memory CD4+ T cells from PBMCs. Described subset: CD45RA-negative fraction. The receptor source for this set is a man aged 18 to 30 in good health. Some clones in this sample may be carry-over from other donors' samples.

In the case of this clone: A junction boundary mismatches the germline segment, possibly from a read error. The chain links TRBV7-3 to TRBJ2-5; TRBD1 is a possible D gene (5 bases). The CDR3 has 13 residues. CDR1 and CDR2 (germline): SGHTA, FQGTGA. The CDR3 sequence is CASSLVGPETQYF. As DNA, the CDR3 is TGTGCCAGCAGCTTAGTGGGGCCCGAGACACAGTACTTC.

The genes are TRBV4-1 and TRBJ2-5, with TRBD2 identical over 8 bases. The closer fit of TRBJ2-7 to the DNA end suggests the J call may be wrong. Germline V lookup: CDR1 MGHRA, CDR2 YSYEKL. This CDR3 has 16 residues. This CDR3 reads CASSQAPTSVGYEQYF. CDR3 DNA: TGCGCCAGCAGCCAGGCCCCGACTAGCGTAGGCTACGAGCAGTACTTC.

As DNA, the CDR3 is TGTGCCATCAGTGATCCAAAGATGATACTCTACGAGCAGTACTTC. As protein: CAISDPKMILYEQYF. The chain joins TRBV10-3 to TRBJ2-7; D gene unclear. This CDR3 is 15 amino acids long. Germline V gene sequence: CDR1 ENHRY, CDR2 SYGVKD. Between the trimmed V and J ends, which lost 3 bases and 3 bases, there was a span of 15 bases.

With regard to this clone: A much larger clone lies one base from this, so it may be a read error. This sample also contains other DNA sequences that code for the same CDR3. This chain uses TRBV30 with TRBJ2-3; D call uncertain. This CDR3 has 11 amino acids. Germline V gene sequence: CDR1 GTSNPN, CDR2 SVGIG (reference sequence). Trimming removed 3 bases at V and 1 base at J, with 2 bases between. This CDR3 reads CAWRGTDTQYF. CDR3 in DNA: TGTGCCTGGAGGGGCACAGATACGCAGTATTTT. The variable domain in full, completed from reference TRBV30 and TRBJ2-3, reads SQTIHQWPATLVQPVGSPLSLECTVEGTSNPNLYWYRQAAGRGLQLLFYSVGIGQISSEVPQNLSASRPQDRQFILSSKKLLLSDSGFYLCAWRGTDTQYFGPGTRLTVL.

The chain employs TRBV30 and TRBJ1-5; D is unresolved. Germline V gene data show CDR1 as GTSNPN and CDR2 as SVGIG (reference sequence). The CDR3 contains 15 residues. The ends were cut back, 1 base at V and 4 bases at J, with 14 bases in the middle. The CDR3 protein is CAWSASSWGNQPQHF. In DNA, the CDR3 is TGTGCCTGGAGTGCCTCGTCGTGGGGTAATCAGCCCCAGCATTTT.

This rearrangement joins TRBV25-1 to TRBJ2-1; D is undetermined. The CDR3 length is 11 residues. Germline values: CDR1 MGHDK, CDR2 SYGVNS. V lost 7 bases and J lost 8, with 9 bases in between. Here the CDR3 reads CASNRHYEQFF. The CDR3 coding sequence is TGTGCCAGCAATAGGCATTATGAGCAGTTCTTC. Together with reference TRBV25-1 and TRBJ2-1, the CDR3 gives the full variable domain: EADIYQTPRYLVIGTGKKITLECSQTMGHDKMYWYQQDPGMELHLIHYSYGVNSTEKGDLSSESTVSRIRTEHFPLTLESARPSHTSQYLCASNRHYEQFFGPGTRLTVL.

This clone has only a few counts. V is TRBV5-6 and J is TRBJ2-1; D uncertain. The CDR3 runs to 15 residues. The germline CDR1 and CDR2 sequences are SGHDT and YYEEEE. V was cut by 4 bases and J by 5 bases, with 16 bases left in between. The CDR3 DNA reads TGTGCCAGCAGCGGAACCGGGCACCCAGACAATGAGCAGTTCTTC. Translating gives CASSGTGHPDNEQFF. Together with reference TRBV5-6 and TRBJ2-1, the CDR3 gives the full variable domain: DAGVTQSPTHLIKTRGQQVTLRCSPKSGHDTVSWYQQALGQGPQFIFQYYEEEERQRGNFPDRFSGHQFPNYSSELNVNALLLGDSALYLCASSGTGHPDNEQFFGPGTRLTVL.

The chain joins TRBV4-2 to TRBJ2-7; D gene uncertain. This CDR3 comprises 14 residues. Germline CDR1 reads LGHNA; CDR2 reads YNFKEQ. Deletions cut 0 bases from V and 0 bases from J, with 6 bases between. The CDR3 sequence is CASSQDRSSYEQYF. The CDR3, as DNA: TGTGCCAGCAGCCAAGACAGGAGCTCCTACGAGCAGTACTTC.

This rearrangement joins TRBV11-2 to TRBJ2-1; 7 bases agree with TRBD1. The CDR3 totals 16 residues. Germline CDR1 is SGHAT and CDR2 is FQNNGV. V was pared by 0 bases and J by 5 bases, with 7 bases of the junction left unmatched. The CDR3 DNA is TGTGCCAGCAGCTTAGATAACAGGGGTGGCAACAATGAGCAGTTCTTC. Protein sequence: CASSLDNRGGNNEQFF.

This clone appeared a few times. This chain joins TRBV2 and TRBJ2-2; tentatively, D is TRBD2 (7 bases). Trimming shortened V by 9 bases and J by 9 bases, and 23 bases separated the two germline ends. The CDR3 is made up of 15 amino acids. The V gene's germline CDR1 is SNHLY and CDR2 FYNNEI. The CDR3 DNA is TGTGCCAGTGATGGTACCCGGGGGGCAGGACGGGAGCTGTTTTTT. It codes for CASDGTRGAGRELFF.

Only one count was recorded for this clone. This rearrangement joins TRBV7-9 to TRBJ1-1; D uncertain. The ends were cut back, 4 bases at V and 1 base at J, with 7 bases in the middle. Per germline, CDR1 SEHNR and CDR2 FQNEAQ (reference sequence). The CDR3 covers 13 residues. The CDR3 coding sequence is TGTGCCAGCAGCTCCGCGAAGAACACTGAAGCTTTCTTT. This gives the protein CASSSAKNTEAFF.

This clone was seen a few times. The gene calls are TRBV6-6 and TRBJ2-1; D gene unclear. Trimming removed 2 bases from V and 4 bases from J, with 3 bases in between. The CDR3 has 12 amino acids. Germline values: CDR1 MNHNY, CDR2 SVGAGI (reference sequence). CDR3 nucleotides: TGTGCCAGCAGTTACAATTACAATGAGCAGTTCTTC. Protein sequence: CASSYNYNEQFF.

The rearrangement links TRBV28 to TRBJ1-1; a weak D match, TRBD1 (5 bases). Per the germline V gene, CDR1 is MDHEN and CDR2 is SYDVKM. The CDR3 has 13 amino acids. Trimming pared 5 bases from V and 6 bases from J, leaving 13 bases between. This CDR3 is CASSHPGSAEAFF. CDR3 nucleotide sequence: TGTGCCAGCAGTCACCCAGGGTCAGCTGAAGCTTTCTTT.

There are a few counts of this clone. The chain is built from TRBV2 and TRBJ2-7, with TRBD2 identical over 7 bases. The trim removed 5 bases at V and 2 bases at J, leaving 9 bases unmatched. The CDR3 totals 15 residues. Germline-derived CDR1 and CDR2 are SNHLY and FYNNEI. The CDR3 loop reads CASSTREVAPYEQYF. CDR3 bases: TGTGCCAGCAGTACCCGGGAGGTGGCCCCCTACGAGCAGTACTTC.

J is TRBJ1-2 and V is TRBV5-6; D ambiguous. CDR3 length equals 17 residues. Germline-derived CDR1 and CDR2 are SGHDT and YYEEEE. Trimming cost V 1 base and J 2 bases, with 18 bases left between them. CDR3 nucleotides: TGTGCCAGCAGCTTGCCGGCCAGCGAAGCGCGGAACTATGGCTACACCTTC. Translated, it gives CASSLPASEARNYGYTF.

This chain connects TRBV11-2 to TRBJ2-5, with no clear D. Germline assignment: CDR1 SGHAT and CDR2 FQNNGV. The CDR3 extends over 12 amino acids. V gave up 0 bases and J gave up 7 bases, with 6 bases separating them. CDR3 in DNA: TGTGCCAGCAGCTTAGACCGAGCGACCCAGTACTTC. This codes for CASSLDRATQYF.

The V call is TRBV28, the J call TRBJ2-7; 13 bases are shared with TRBD2. Germline CDR1 reads MDHEN; CDR2 reads SYDVKM. J gave up 3 bases and V 5 bases, and 10 bases lay outside the gene matches. The length of the CDR3 is 17 residues. The CDR3 is CASSLPGLAGRNYEQYF. CDR3 in DNA: TGTGCCAGCAGTCTCCCGGGACTAGCGGGACGAAACTACGAGCAGTACTTC.

The V call is TRBV11-3, the J call TRBJ2-1, with 8 bases lining up with TRBD1. The CDR3 has 16 amino acids. V trimming: 3 bases; J trimming: 2 bases; junction bases outside the gene matches: 6. Germline lookup yields CDR1 SGHNT and CDR2 YENEEA. In DNA, the CDR3 is TGTGCCAGCAGCTTGACCGGGACAGGAGCCTACAATGAGCAGTTCTTC. Translation gives CASSLTGTGAYNEQFF.